The entry below describes one TCR beta chain. Its target is unknown. Germline V lookup: CDR1 MDHEN, CDR2 SYDVKM. The junction had 5 bases not matched to a gene; V was cut back by 4 bases and J by 6 bases. CDR3 length: 15 residues. The sample originates from a study of T cells in tuberculosis. Study findings and constraints: Smaller alpha distances in active tuberculosis partly reflected shorter CDR3-alpha lengths.

Repertoires were generated with immunoSEQ multiplex PCR, while TCRdb's copy carries only in-frame clones and drops some. Of about 33,000 clones listed, under 95% were seen once; the top ten hold 6.5% to 9.5%. The TCR was taken from a donor between 5 and 29 years old with latent tuberculosis or without tuberculosis infection. Some clones in this sample may be carry-over from other donors' samples. Sequencing input: PBMCs. The chain recombines TRBV28 with TRBJ2-7; 14 nucleotides match TRBD2. CDR3 DNA sequence: TGTGCCAGCAGTTCAAGACTAGCGGGAGGGGGCGAGCAGTACTTC. Protein: CASSSRLAGGGEQYF.